This TCR beta chain emerged from a study of blood T cell repertoires in COVID-19. At the level of the study: From the United States, Italy and Spain came samples of acute and convalescent COVID-19.

The repertoire was sequenced with immunoSEQ multiplex PCR; TCRdb's copy has only in-frame clones and lacks some. The sample lists 210,000 or so clones; around 80% were seen once. This clone was seen repeatedly, ten times or more. The CDR3 is 15 amino acids. Germline CDR1 and CDR2: LGHDT and YNNKEL (reference sequence). J gave up 7 bases and V 1 base, and 8 bases lay outside the gene matches. This sequence originates from a human donor in a cohort sampled during active COVID-19. The chain couples TRBV3-1 (or the pseudogene TRBV3-2) to TRBJ1-2; 8 bases are shared with TRBD1. Material for sequencing was peripheral blood. The CDR3 nucleotides are TGTGCCAGCAGCCAAGTCGCGACAGGGGTGCGTGGCTACACCTTC. It is translated as CASSQVATGVRGYTF.